The 10 T cell receptor beta chains given below trace back to one sample, sequenced in a study of blood T cell repertoires in COVID-19. Only in-frame clones appear in the TCRdb table, and some are missing; sequencing was by immunoSEQ multiplex PCR. The data contain fewer than 450,000 clones, over 80% of them seen just once; the ten biggest clones take up just under 6.5%. The sample taken for sequencing was peripheral blood. These TCRs come from a woman aged 45 to 65 with COVID-19, enrolled during active disease.

This chain uses TRBV6-6 with TRBJ1-1; TRBD1 matches 8 bases. V shed 5 bases and J 5 bases; nucleotides not matched to a gene: 31. Germline V gene data show CDR1 as MNHNY and CDR2 as SVGAGI (reference sequence). This CDR3 contains 22 residues. CDR3 DNA: TGTGCCAGCAGTCTCGGCGAGTACTTTATCCCCCGGGACAGGAGAGGGGAAACTGAAGCTTTCTTT. It yields the protein CASSLGEYFIPRDRRGETEAFF.

V gene TRBV6-5 combines with J gene TRBJ1-2, with D possibly matching TRBD1 (5 bases). The CDR3 is 15 amino acids. The V end was cut by 0 bases, the J end by 4 bases, with 12 bases between. The germline gives CDR1 MNHEY, CDR2 SVGAGI. The chain's CDR3 is CASSYSRGGIYGYTF. Here the CDR3 DNA reads TGTGCCAGCAGTTACTCCCGGGGGGGAATCTATGGCTACACCTTC.

This clone has just a few counts. This chain connects TRBV7-2 to TRBJ1-5; the D gene is possibly TRBD1 (6 bases). The CDR3 contains 16 residues. The germline V gene encodes CDR1 SGHTA and CDR2 FQGNSA. Between the trimmed V and J ends, which lost 1 base and 4 bases, there was a span of 14 bases. The CDR3 DNA follows: TGTGCCAGCAGCTTAGGACCGGACAGAATTAATCAGCCCCAGCATTTT. Translated: CASSLGPDRINQPQHF. Together with reference TRBV7-2 and TRBJ1-5, the CDR3 gives the full variable domain: GAGVSQSPSNKVTEKGKDVELRCDPISGHTALYWYRQSLGQGLEFLIYFQGNSAPDKSGLPSDRFSAERTGGSVSTLTIQRTQQEDSAVYLCASSLGPDRINQPQHFGDGTRLSIL.

The chain combines TRBV1 with TRBJ1-5; TRBD1, the table's D call, was not compared with the DNA. TRBV1 counts as a pseudogene. The CDR3 has 19 residues. This CDR3 is CTSSQDLPDRGNSNQPQHF. The CDR3 DNA sequence: TGCACCAGCAGCCAAGATTTGCCGGACAGGGGGAATAGCAATCAGCCCCAGCATTTT.

This chain connects TRBV5-1 to TRBJ2-1, with 7 bases identical to TRBD2. Trimming took 2 bases from V and 0 from J; bases not matched to a gene: 5. The CDR3 is 16 amino acids. CDR1 is SGHRS and CDR2 is YFSETQ in the germline V gene. The CDR3, as DNA: TGCGCCAGCAGCTTTGCGGGGGAGCTCTCCTACAATGAGCAGTTCTTC. This gives the protein CASSFAGELSYNEQFF.

The chain combines TRBV14 with TRBJ1-1, with D possibly matching TRBD1 (6 bases). Germline CDR1 and CDR2: SGHDN and FVKESK. V lost 2 bases, J lost 4 bases, and 20 bases lay in between. This CDR3 region has 17 residues. The CDR3: CASSQLTGGTGSTEAFF. DNA of the CDR3: TGTGCCAGCAGCCAACTTACGGGCGGTACAGGGAGCACTGAAGCTTTCTTT.

The rearrangement uses TRBV9 and TRBJ2-3, with 8 bases lining up with TRBD2. Trimming removed 3 bases from V and 2 bases from J; junction bases left unmatched: 11. CDR1 SGDLS and CDR2 YYNGEE come from the germline V gene. The CDR3 runs to 17 residues. CDR3 nucleotides: TGTGCCAGCAGCGCGAGCGGGAGTCTCACTGACACAGATACGCAGTATTTT. Translating it yields CASSASGSLTDTDTQYF.

The chain recombines TRBV18 with TRBJ2-1, with D perhaps matching TRBD1 (6 bases). The CDR3 totals 14 residues. Germline V gene sequence: CDR1 KGHSH, CDR2 LQKENI. V lost 3 bases and J lost 5, with 11 bases in between. CDR3 amino acids: CASSPGHEDNEQFF. The CDR3 DNA is TGTGCCAGCTCACCGGGACACGAAGACAATGAGCAGTTCTTC.

The V gene is TRBV5-1, the J gene TRBJ2-1; TRBD1 matches 10 bases. The CDR3 has 14 residues. V dropped 7 bases and J dropped 4; count of bases not matched to a gene: 5. CDR1 is SGHRS, CDR2 YFSETQ, per germline. The DNA of the CDR3 is TGCGCCAGCGCGGCGGGACAGGGGTACAATGAGCAGTTCTTC. It codes for CASAAGQGYNEQFF.

The rearrangement joins TRBV20-1 to TRBJ1-2; D gene uncertain. CDR1 is DFQATT, CDR2 SNEGSKA, per germline (reference sequence). The CDR3 runs to 11 residues. V lost 2 bases and J lost 3, with 4 bases in between. CDR3 nucleotides: TGCAGTGCTAGATCAGACTATGGCTACACCTTC. This translates into CSARSDYGYTF.